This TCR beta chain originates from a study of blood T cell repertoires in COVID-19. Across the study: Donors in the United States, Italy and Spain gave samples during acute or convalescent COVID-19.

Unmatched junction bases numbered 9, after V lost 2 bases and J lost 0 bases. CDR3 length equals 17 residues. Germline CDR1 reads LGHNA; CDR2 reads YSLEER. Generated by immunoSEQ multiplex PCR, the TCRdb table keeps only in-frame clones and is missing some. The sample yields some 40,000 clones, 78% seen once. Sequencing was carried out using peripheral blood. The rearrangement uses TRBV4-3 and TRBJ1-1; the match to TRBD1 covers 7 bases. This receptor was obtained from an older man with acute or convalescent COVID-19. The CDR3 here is CASSQYRQGSVNTEAFF. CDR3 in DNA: TGCGCCAGCAGCCAATATAGACAGGGATCCGTGAACACTGAAGCTTTCTTT.